This TCR beta chain was captured by sequencing in a study of neoadjuvant nivolumab and ipilimumab in lung cancer. Study-wide results and limits: TCR receptors were sequenced in few samples.

Only in-frame clones appear in the TCRdb table, and some are missing; sequencing was by immunoSEQ multiplex PCR. The sample lists 10,000 to 15,000 clones; approximately 71% were seen once. The ends were cut back, 3 bases at V and 0 bases at J, with 10 bases in the middle. There are 15 residues in the CDR3. Looked up from germline, CDR1 is SGHTA and CDR2 is FQGNSA. Details on this clone: The antigen is unknown.

This receptor was taken from an adult with non-small cell lung cancer. The rearrangement links TRBV7-2 to TRBJ2-3; D unresolved. Sequencing used peripheral blood, obtained after neoadjuvant nivolumab, alone or with ipilimumab, at or shortly before surgery. CDR3 region: CASSFRRVSTDTQYF. CDR3 sequence (DNA): TGTGCCAGCAGCTTCCGGCGAGTTAGCACAGATACGCAGTATTTT. The full variable domain, completed using reference TRBV7-2 and TRBJ2-3, is GAGVSQSPSNKVTEKGKDVELRCDPISGHTALYWYRQSLGQGLEFLIYFQGNSAPDKSGLPSDRFSAERTGGSVSTLTIQRTQQEDSAVYLCASSFRRVSTDTQYFGPGTRLTVL.